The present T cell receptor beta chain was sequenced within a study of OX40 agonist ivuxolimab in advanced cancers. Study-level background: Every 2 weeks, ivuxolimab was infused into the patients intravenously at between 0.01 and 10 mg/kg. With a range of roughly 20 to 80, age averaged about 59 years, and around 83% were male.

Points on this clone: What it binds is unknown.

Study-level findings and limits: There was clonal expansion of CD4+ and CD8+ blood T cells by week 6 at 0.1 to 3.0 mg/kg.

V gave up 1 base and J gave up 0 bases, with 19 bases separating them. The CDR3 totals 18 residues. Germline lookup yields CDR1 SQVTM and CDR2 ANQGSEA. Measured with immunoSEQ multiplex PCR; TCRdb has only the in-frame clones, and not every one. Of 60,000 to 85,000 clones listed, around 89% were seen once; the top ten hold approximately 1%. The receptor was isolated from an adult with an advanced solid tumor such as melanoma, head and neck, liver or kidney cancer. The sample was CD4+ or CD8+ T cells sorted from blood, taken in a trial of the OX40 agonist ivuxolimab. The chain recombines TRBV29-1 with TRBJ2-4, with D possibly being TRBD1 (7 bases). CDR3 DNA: TGCAGCGTTGAAGTGAGGACAGGTGCGGGGCTAGCCAAAAACATTCAGTACTTC. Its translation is CSVEVRTGAGLAKNIQYF.